Following are 20 T cell receptor beta chains from one sample sequenced in a study of Ad26.COV2.S vaccination and SARS-CoV-2 variants. TCRdb's copy holds only in-frame clones and misses some; the assay was immunoSEQ multiplex PCR. The data contain 450,000 to 550,000 clones, nearly 90% of them seen just once; the ten biggest clones take up around 1.8%. Treatment indicated: some 20 received Ad26.COV2.S at low or high dose, single or two shots; roughly five received placebo; per-sample allocation not given. Sampling took place 63 days after the first vaccine or placebo injection. The sample was peripheral blood, taken in a trial of Ad26.COV2.S vaccine versus placebo. These TCRs come from a person aged 18 to 59 who received the Ad26.COV2.S COVID-19 vaccine or a placebo.

The chain joins TRBV5-4 to TRBJ1-1; possible D gene TRBD1, 5 bases. Germline assignment: CDR1 SGHNT and CDR2 YYREEE (reference sequence). This CDR3 is built from 13 residues. Deletions cut 10 bases from V and 0 bases from J, with 13 bases between. Written as DNA, the CDR3 is TGTGCCTTCGGAGGGGTCATGAACACTGAAGCTTTCTTT. This translates into CAFGGVMNTEAFF.

The V and J genes are TRBV6-6 and TRBJ1-2, with D perhaps matching TRBD1 (6 bases). CDR3 length: 12 amino acids. V gave up 5 bases and J gave up 8 bases, with 12 bases separating them. Germline CDR1 is MNHNY and CDR2 is SVGAGI (reference sequence). In nucleotides, the CDR3 is TGTGCCAGCAGTAAACAGGGAGGAGGCTACACCTTC. Its translation is CASSKQGGGYTF.

This clone was seen once. V usage is TRBV6-6 and J usage is TRBJ2-1; 9 nucleotides align to TRBD1. CDR3 length: 16 amino acids. Germline trimming cut 6 bases from V and 6 bases from J; bases unmatched to any gene: 12. Germline CDR1 and CDR2: MNHNY and SVGAGI (reference sequence). The CDR3 here is CASSFLRDRVANEQFF. DNA for the CDR3: TGTGCCAGCAGCTTCCTCCGGGACAGGGTGGCCAATGAGCAGTTCTTC.

The chain recombines TRBV7-9 with TRBJ2-2; D remains ambiguous. This CDR3 contains 13 residues. The V end was cut by 2 bases, the J end by 6 bases, with 7 bases between. Germline loops: CDR1 SEHNR, CDR2 FQNEAQ (reference sequence). The CDR3 reads CASSLFKSGELFF. CDR3 coding DNA: TGTGCCAGCAGCTTATTTAAGTCCGGGGAGCTGTTTTTT.

This chain joins TRBV30 and TRBJ2-7, with no clear D. Germline lookup yields CDR1 GTSNPN and CDR2 SVGIG (reference sequence). V lost 0 bases to trimming and J lost 4 bases, with 10 bases between them. The CDR3 spans 13 residues. The CDR3 DNA is TGTGCCTGGAGTGTACGGTCGGGTTACGAGCAGTACTTC. It is translated as CAWSVRSGYEQYF.

This sequence joins TRBV3-1 (or the pseudogene TRBV3-2) and TRBJ1-1; D uncertain. Germline V gene data show CDR1 as LGHDT and CDR2 as YNNKEL (reference sequence). The CDR3 spans 14 residues. Trimming took off 4 bases at V and 4 bases at J, with 13 bases between the two ends. As DNA, the CDR3 is TGTGCCAGCAGCCGGGGTGCGCGGGCCACTGAAGCTTTCTTT. As protein: CASSRGARATEAFF.

The chain combines TRBV12-3 or TRBV12-4 with TRBJ2-3, with D perhaps TRBD1 or TRBD2 (5 bases each). V was pared by 6 bases and J by 6 bases, with 10 bases between. The CDR3 covers 12 residues. The CDR3 DNA is TGTGCCAGCAGACGGGACGTCGATACGCAGTATTTT. Protein: CASRRDVDTQYF.

This rearrangement joins TRBV5-1 to TRBJ2-3; 7 nucleotides align to TRBD2. CDR1 is SGHRS, CDR2 YFSETQ, per germline. V shed 0 bases, J shed 3 bases, and the junction held 4 bases outside the gene matches. This CDR3 region has 15 residues. CDR3 residues: CASSLGGGRTDTQYF. DNA for the CDR3: TGCGCCAGCAGCTTGGGCGGGGGAAGGACAGATACGCAGTATTTT. The whole variable domain, remainder taken from reference TRBV5-1 and TRBJ2-3, is KAGVTQTPRYLIKTRGQQVTLSCSPISGHRSVSWYQQTPGQGLQFLFEYFSETQRNKGNFPGRFSGRQFSNSRSEMNVSTLELGDSALYLCASSLGGGRTDTQYFGPGTRLTVL.

This chain joins TRBV19 and TRBJ1-1, with D possibly matching TRBD1 (5 bases). Germline V gene sequence: CDR1 LNHDA, CDR2 SQIVND (reference sequence). The CDR3 runs to 12 residues. V was trimmed by 5 bases and J by 5 bases, leaving 9 bases between them. As DNA, the CDR3 is TGTGCCAGTAGTTTCCAGGGAACTGAAGCTTTCTTT. It is translated as CASSFQGTEAFF.

This clone was picked up a small number of times. The V and J genes are TRBV10-2 and TRBJ2-5; 8 positions agree with TRBD2. Trimming cost V 4 bases and J 4 bases; bases outside gene matches: 8. The CDR3 runs to 15 residues. CDR1 is WSHSY and CDR2 is SAAADI in the germline V gene. The CDR3 loop is CASSASGRGGETQYF. The CDR3 coding sequence is TGCGCCAGCAGTGCGAGCGGGAGAGGGGGAGAGACCCAGTACTTC.

The rearrangement uses TRBV5-1 and TRBJ1-5, with TRBD1 matching 9 bases. CDR1 and CDR2 (germline): SGHRS, YFSETQ. This CDR3 comprises 14 residues. V lost 5 bases and J lost 6; bases outside the gene matches: 6. The CDR3 spells CASSSTGGVQPQHF. CDR3 nucleotide sequence: TGCGCCAGCAGTTCCACAGGGGGCGTTCAGCCCCAGCATTTT.

This clone is a singleton in its sample. This chain joins TRBV11-2 and TRBJ2-7; 7 bases map to TRBD1. CDR1 and CDR2 from the germline V gene are SGHAT and FQNNGV. The CDR3 length is 15 residues. With 4 bases clipped from V and 2 bases from J, the junction kept 8 bases outside the gene matches. The CDR3: CASSYTGTAAYEQYF. CDR3 sequence (DNA): TGTGCCAGCAGCTATACCGGGACAGCTGCCTACGAGCAGTACTTC.

This rearrangement joins TRBV4-3 to TRBJ2-7; the D gene could be TRBD1 or TRBD2 (5 bases each). CDR1 LGHNA and CDR2 YSLEER come from the germline V gene. V lost 2 bases and J lost 3, with 14 bases in between. This CDR3 comprises 15 residues. The CDR3 bases are TGCGCCAGCAGCCAACAGAGGTGGGACGGCTACGAGCAGTACTTC. This encodes CASSQQRWDGYEQYF.

The chain joins TRBV12-3 or TRBV12-4 to TRBJ2-1; 8 bases map to TRBD1. There are 12 residues in the CDR3. Trimming removed 6 bases from V and 10 bases from J; junction bases left unmatched: 5. In nucleotides, the CDR3 is TGTGCCAGCAGCCCGGACAGGGACGAGCAGTTCTTC. This sequence encodes CASSPDRDEQFF.

The V gene is TRBV6-5, the J gene TRBJ2-3, with 13 bases lining up with TRBD2. CDR3 size: 16 residues. V lost 4 bases and J lost 3; bases outside the gene matches: 4. CDR1 is MNHEY and CDR2 is SVGAGI in the germline V gene. CDR3 loop: CASSSRTSGGTDTQYF. In DNA, the CDR3 is TGTGCCAGCAGTTCCAGGACTAGCGGGGGAACAGATACGCAGTATTTT.

The V gene is TRBV30, the J gene TRBJ2-6, with D hard to call. From germline, CDR1 is GTSNPN and CDR2 SVGIG (reference sequence). Trimming took 5 bases from V and 0 from J, leaving 5 bases between them. The CDR3 contains 13 residues. This CDR3 is CAWDFSGANVLTF. CDR3 DNA sequence: TGTGCCTGGGACTTCTCTGGGGCCAACGTCCTGACTTTC.

The chain uses TRBV21-1 and TRBJ2-3; the DNA was not used to check the table's D call, TRBD2. TRBV21-1 is termed a pseudogene. This CDR3 has 14 residues. The CDR3 protein is CASSRSKSTDTQYF. The DNA for the CDR3 is TGTGCCAGCAGCAGGAGTAAGAGCACAGATACGCAGTATTTT.

This clone has only one observation. The chain has TRBV7-9 and TRBJ1-1, with D hard to call. The CDR3 is made up of 12 amino acids. With 3 bases removed from V and 7 bases from J, the gap between germline ends came to 9 bases. CDR1 SEHNR and CDR2 FQNEAQ come from the germline V gene (reference sequence). CDR3: CASSFISFEAFF. The CDR3 DNA is TGTGCCAGCAGCTTTATCAGTTTTGAAGCTTTCTTT.

V and J are TRBV10-3 and TRBJ2-7, with D perhaps TRBD2 (6 bases). The CDR3 extends over 15 amino acids. Per germline, CDR1 ENHRY and CDR2 SYGVKD. Deletions cut 3 bases from V and 4 bases from J, with 16 bases between. CDR3: CAISDVAGRQYEQYF. As DNA, the CDR3 is TGTGCCATCAGTGATGTGGCAGGGAGGCAGTACGAGCAGTACTTC.

This clone has a single count. The V and J genes are TRBV24-1 and TRBJ2-1, with a possible D match to TRBD1 (6 bases). The CDR3 sequence is 14 residues long. The ends were cut back, 2 bases at V and 8 bases at J, with 12 bases in the middle. The germline gives CDR1 KGHDR, CDR2 SFDVKD. The CDR3 here is CATSDSKGVDEQFF. CDR3 nucleotides: TGTGCCACCAGTGATTCAAAGGGGGTGGATGAGCAGTTCTTC.